This TCR beta chain was recorded in a study of blood T cells in healthy people across ages. A sample-barcoded 5' primer and a J-beta primer mix were used in a second PCR of roughly 7 to 12 cycles. Each CDR3 protein gets one entry after TCRdb re-called the 5' RACE reads with MiXCR. The table includes 540,000 or so distinct CDR3 sequences, roughly 48% detected once. General study points: Naive CD4+ cell counts and diversity both ran higher in long-lived than in aged donors.

This clonotype appeared many times. Antigen: not known. This receptor was obtained from a man older than 75 in good health. The material sequenced was blood.

CDR3 amino acids: CASSSRQGAYEQYF. The CDR3 coding sequence is TGTGCCAGCAGCTCCAGACAGGGAGCCTACGAGCAGTACTTC. The chain recombines TRBV7-9 with TRBJ2-7; the match to TRBD1 covers 7 bases. From germline, CDR1 is SEHNR and CDR2 FQNEAQ (reference sequence). The CDR3 has 14 residues. The trim removed 4 bases at V and 2 bases at J, leaving 5 bases unmatched. Full variable domain (rest looked up from reference TRBV7-9 and TRBJ2-7): DTGVSQNPRHKITKRGQNVTFRCDPISEHNRLYWYRQTLGQGPEFLTYFQNEAQLEKSRLLSDRFSAERPKGSFSTLEIQRTEQGDSAMYLCASSSRQGAYEQYFGPGTRLTVT.